The clone carrying this T cell receptor (beta chain) was recorded many times. Its antigen remains unidentified. Per germline, CDR1 KGHDR and CDR2 SFDVKD. The CDR3 is 15 amino acids. Losses at the gene ends were 2 bases for V and 2 bases for J; bases not matched to a gene: 2. This entry comes from a study of T cells after yellow fever vaccination. Findings and limits, study-wide: Researchers report a weaker secondary response that nonetheless peaked faster, day 5 versus 15. Clonotypes found in both CD4 and CD8 compartments made up a small share. One caveat is that FACS-sorted repertoires could contain abundant clonotypes contaminating from the bulk population.

A single record per CDR3 protein comes from TCRdb applying MiXCR to the 5' RACE reads. The sample consists of about 210,000 distinct CDR3 sequences, roughly 3.3% of them appearing once. This chain connects TRBV24-1 to TRBJ2-3, with 8 bases aligning to TRBD1. This TCR came from a man between 18 and 35 years old who received the YFV17D yellow fever vaccine. Here the sequenced sample was CD4+ T cells sorted from PBMCs, taken 10 days after the yellow fever booster vaccination. The CDR3 sequence is CATSDSQGATDTQYF. CDR3 coding DNA: TGTGCCACCAGTGATTCGCAGGGGGCCACAGATACGCAGTATTTT.